This is a list of T cell receptor beta chains from one sample in a study of cytomegalovirus exposure and HLA in healthy donors. The protocol was immunoSEQ multiplex PCR, while the TCRdb copy is restricted to in-frame clones and leaves out a portion. The table records about 170,000 clones, approximately 80% of them present only once. Sample: PBMCs. The receptors derive from a female donor in good health and CMV-seronegative. CDR3s include the opening cysteine and the closing phenylalanine or tryptophan. Fields, in order: V gene, J gene, clone size, D gene, CDR3 length, CDR3 DNA, CDR3 protein. D genes are given only for firm matches. Not every row has a clone size; where given, it reads once, few, many or a size class.

>TRBV30|TRBJ1-5|NA|NA|13
TGTGCCTGGAGTGGGGCCCTCAATCAGCCCCAGCATTTT
CAWSGALNQPQHF
>TRBV30|TRBJ1-3|NA|TRBD1|16
TGTGCCTGGAGTCCGGAGGGGGCGCCGCATGGAAACACCATATATTTT
CAWSPEGAPHGNTIYF
>TRBV19|TRBJ1-5|few|NA|13
TGTGCCAGTAGTTTCCAGGCTGGTCAGCCCCAGCATTTT
CASSFQAGQPQHF
>TRBV30|TRBJ1-2|NA|NA|11
TGTGTTAGGAGGGGCGGCTATGGCTACACCTTC
CVRRGGYGYTF
>TRBV28|TRBJ1-5|NA|TRBD1|16
TGTGCCAGCAAGAAGGAGACAGGGGTAAAAAGTCAGCCCCAGCATTTT
CASKKETGVKSQPQHF
>TRBV5-4|TRBJ2-7|NA|TRBD2|15
TGTGCCAGCAGCTTGGACGGCGGGGGGGCATACGAGCAGTACTTC
CASSLDGGGAYEQYF
>TRBV19|TRBJ2-7|NA|NA|13
TGTGCCAGTAGCATTGACACAAACTACGAGCAGTACTTC
CASSIDTNYEQYF
>TRBV4-2|TRBJ2-1|NA|TRBD2|16
TGTGCCAGCAGCCAAGAGACTAGCGGGACATACAATGAGCAGTTCTTC
CASSQETSGTYNEQFF
>TRBV28|TRBJ2-7|once|NA|15
TGTGCCAGCAGTTTACCCGGGGTGGCCACCTACGAGCAGTACTTC
CASSLPGVATYEQYF
>TRBV10-3|TRBJ1-1|few|NA|15
TGTGCCATCAGTGAGTCCAACAGGGTGAACACTGAAGCTTTCTTT
CAISESNRVNTEAFF